Listed here are 19 T cell receptor beta chains from one sample, sequenced in a study of high-grade serous ovarian cancer treatment subgroups. Some clones are missing from TCRdb's copy, which holds only in-frame ones; the method was immunoSEQ multiplex PCR. The repertoire consists of under 30,000 clones, with around 80% occurring once and the leading ten covering roughly 2.2%. Tumor samples were obtained before definitive surgery or chemotherapy. The sequenced material came from tumor tissue. Every receptor here comes from a human donor with high-grade serous ovarian cancer.

The CDR3 loop reads CASSSTGAGDTQYF. CDR3 nucleotides: TGCGCCAGCAGCTCCACCGGGGCGGGAGATACGCAGTATTTT. The V call is TRBV5-1, the J call TRBJ2-3; D could derive from TRBD1 or TRBD2 (5 bases each). The CDR3 is made up of 14 amino acids. Germline V gene data show CDR1 as SGHRS and CDR2 as YFSETQ. The V and J ends lost 3 bases and 5 bases respectively, with 13 bases between them.

The V gene is TRBV14, the J gene TRBJ2-3, with 8 bases matching TRBD2. V was pared by 3 bases and J by 1 base, with 9 bases of the junction left unmatched. This CDR3 has 17 amino acids. CDR1 is SGHDN and CDR2 is FVKESK in the germline V gene. The CDR3 here is CASSQFSGSVGTDTQYF. Written as DNA, the CDR3 is TGTGCCAGCAGCCAGTTCAGCGGGAGCGTTGGCACAGATACGCAGTATTTT.

This clone has just one count. V usage is TRBV11-2 and J usage is TRBJ1-1; no definite D call. The CDR3 runs to 16 residues. Germline assignment: CDR1 SGHAT and CDR2 FQNNGV. V lost 3 bases and J lost 1, with 15 bases in between. This CDR3 reads CASSFSTTSGNTEAFF. The DNA for the CDR3 is TGTGCCAGCAGCTTCTCGACTACCTCGGGGAACACTGAAGCTTTCTTT.

This clone was seen only a few times. This chain links TRBV5-1 with TRBJ2-7; D may be TRBD2 (6 bases). The V end was cut by 3 bases, the J end by 7 bases, with 14 bases between. Per germline, CDR1 SGHRS and CDR2 YFSETQ. This CDR3 has 13 amino acids. The CDR3 sequence: CASSWGTEGEQYF. The CDR3 DNA follows: TGCGCCAGCAGCTGGGGGACGGAGGGAGAGCAGTACTTC. Looking up the rest from reference TRBV5-1 and TRBJ2-7 gives the full variable domain: KAGVTQTPRYLIKTRGQQVTLSCSPISGHRSVSWYQQTPGQGLQFLFEYFSETQRNKGNFPGRFSGRQFSNSRSEMNVSTLELGDSALYLCASSWGTEGEQYFGPGTRLTVT.

This chain links TRBV5-6 with TRBJ1-5; 9 positions match TRBD1. The germline V gene has CDR1 SGHDT and CDR2 YYEEEE. With V trimmed by 3 bases and J by 5 bases, 6 bases remained unmatched. The length of the CDR3 is 15 residues. The CDR3 loop is CASSSRQGGDQPQHF. CDR3 bases: TGTGCCAGCAGCTCCCGACAGGGGGGGGATCAGCCCCAGCATTTT. Looking up the rest from reference TRBV5-6 and TRBJ1-5 gives the full variable domain: DAGVTQSPTHLIKTRGQQVTLRCSPKSGHDTVSWYQQALGQGPQFIFQYYEEEERQRGNFPDRFSGHQFPNYSSELNVNALLLGDSALYLCASSSRQGGDQPQHFGDGTRLSIL.

This rearrangement joins TRBV5-6 to TRBJ2-7; the D is unclear. The CDR3 loop spans 14 amino acids. Germline assignment: CDR1 SGHDT and CDR2 YYEEEE. Trimming shortened V by 4 bases and J by 3 bases, and 14 bases separated the two germline ends. This CDR3 is CASSPGPQGYEQYF. In DNA, the CDR3 is TGTGCCAGCAGCCCCGGGCCCCAAGGCTACGAGCAGTACTTC.

This chain connects TRBV11-2 to TRBJ2-5; D is unresolved. Germline CDR1 SGHAT, CDR2 FQNNGV. The V end was cut by 6 bases, the J end by 4 bases, with 6 bases between. CDR3 length: 11 residues. The CDR3 nucleotides are TGTGCCAGCAGTGTTCGAGAGACCCAGTACTTC. Translated: CASSVRETQYF.

The J gene is TRBJ2-5, the V gene TRBV11-3, with D unclear. V gave up 5 bases and J gave up 2 bases, with 18 bases separating them. The CDR3 is made up of 16 amino acids. Germline V gene data show CDR1 as SGHNT and CDR2 as YENEEA. The CDR3 protein is CASSPSSTHLQETQYF. Written as DNA, the CDR3 is TGTGCCAGCAGCCCTTCCTCGACCCATCTACAAGAGACCCAGTACTTC.

The chain recombines TRBV5-1 with TRBJ2-1; 9 positions agree with TRBD1. Trimming removed 3 bases from V and 3 bases from J; junction bases left unmatched: 1. The germline V gene encodes CDR1 SGHRS and CDR2 YFSETQ. The CDR3 loop spans 14 amino acids. The CDR3 DNA reads as TGCGCCAGCAGCTCGGGACAGGGCTACAATGAGCAGTTCTTC. It specifies CASSSGQGYNEQFF.

The chain recombines TRBV2 with TRBJ2-3; D remains ambiguous. V gave up 0 bases and J gave up 9 bases, with 4 bases separating them. This CDR3 region has 11 residues. The germline CDR1 and CDR2 sequences are SNHLY and FYNNEI. For the CDR3, the DNA is TGTGCCAGCAGTGAAGCCAGCACGCAGTATTTT. Its protein is CASSEASTQYF.

The genes are TRBV28 and TRBJ2-7, with 9 bases that match TRBD2. Germline trimming cut 8 bases from V and 2 bases from J; bases unmatched to any gene: 7. Germline CDR1 and CDR2: MDHEN and SYDVKM. The CDR3 totals 14 residues. CDR3 DNA sequence: TGTGCCAGCCGAGGAGGACTAGCGACCTACGAGCAGTACTTC. This encodes CASRGGLATYEQYF.

V usage is TRBV28 and J usage is TRBJ1-2; D gene uncertain. Germline values: CDR1 MDHEN, CDR2 SYDVKM. The ends were cut back, 4 bases at V and 4 bases at J, with 16 bases in the middle. The CDR3 has 15 residues. The CDR3 DNA sequence: TGTGCCAGCAGTTCCGGGGAGCGGCCTCGCTATGGCTACACCTTC. Its translation is CASSSGERPRYGYTF.

The rearrangement joins TRBV28 to TRBJ2-7, with 9 bases identical to TRBD2. This CDR3 comprises 16 residues. V was pared by 10 bases and J by 3 bases, with 16 bases of the junction left unmatched. CDR1 and CDR2 from the germline V gene are MDHEN and SYDVKM. DNA for the CDR3: TGTGCCACCATGAAGACTAGCGGAGGAGGGTTCTACGAGCAGTACTTC. Residues: CATMKTSGGGFYEQYF.

This chain joins TRBV6-6 and TRBJ1-5; 7 bases are shared with TRBD1. CDR3 length equals 14 residues. Germline CDR1 reads MNHNY; CDR2 reads SVGAGI (reference sequence). V dropped 6 bases and J dropped 3; count of bases not matched to a gene: 5. The CDR3 reads CASSRGQVNQPQHF. The CDR3 nucleotides read TGTGCCAGCAGCCGCGGACAGGTCAATCAGCCCCAGCATTTT.

This clone showed up just a few times. V and J are TRBV19 and TRBJ1-5; D possibly corresponds to TRBD1 (6 bases). The germline V and J ends were trimmed by 9 bases and 3 bases, with 18 bases remaining between them. From germline, CDR1 is LNHDA and CDR2 SQIVND (reference sequence). The CDR3 covers 15 residues. The CDR3 coding sequence is TGTGCCAGCAGTCCCGGCAGGGGTCCCAATCAGCCCCAGCATTTT. Its protein product is CASSPGRGPNQPQHF.

This clone was found a few times. The V gene is TRBV7-9, the J gene TRBJ1-4, with D perhaps matching TRBD1 (5 bases). Germline CDR1 is SEHNR and CDR2 is FQNEAQ (reference sequence). The CDR3 covers 14 residues. V lost 3 bases, J lost 2 bases, and 7 bases lay in between. CDR3 DNA sequence: TGTGCCAGCAGCTTTTCAGGGACTAATGAAAAACTGTTTTTT. It yields the protein CASSFSGTNEKLFF.

This chain uses TRBV5-5 with TRBJ2-2; a weak D match, TRBD1 (6 bases). V was pared by 0 bases and J by 5 bases, with 8 bases between. The CDR3 runs to 14 residues. CDR1 is SGHKS and CDR2 is YYEKEE in the germline V gene (reference sequence). CDR3 coding DNA: TGTGCCAGCAGCTTGGCAGGGGAGACCGGGGAGCTGTTTTTT. It encodes CASSLAGETGELFF. The full variable domain, rest sourced from reference TRBV5-5 and TRBJ2-2, is DAGVTQSPTHLIKTRGQQVTLRCSPISGHKSVSWYQQVLGQGPQFIFQYYEKEERGRGNFPDRFSARQFPNYSSELNVNALLLGDSALYLCASSLAGETGELFFGEGSRLTVL.

This CDR3 reads CASSPEWGSEQYF. CDR3 bases: TGTGCCAGCAGCCCTGAGTGGGGAAGCGAGCAGTACTTC. The J gene is TRBJ2-7, the V gene TRBV9; D unclear. Germline CDR1 is SGDLS and CDR2 is YYNGEE. Trimming shortened V by 4 bases and J by 6 bases, and 14 bases separated the two germline ends. CDR3 size: 13 residues. Supplemented by reference TRBV9 and TRBJ2-7, the full variable domain reads DSGVTQTPKHLITATGQRVTLRCSPRSGDLSVYWYQQSLDQGLQFLIQYYNGEERAKGNILERFSAQQFPDLHSELNLSSLELGDSALYFCASSPEWGSEQYFGPGTRLTVT.

V and J are TRBV5-1 and TRBJ1-1; weak D call: TRBD1 (5 bases). CDR1 is SGHRS and CDR2 is YFSETQ in the germline V gene. V dropped 5 bases and J dropped 0 bases, with 20 bases sitting between them. The CDR3 sequence is 17 residues long. CDR3 in amino acids: CASRGPGTSNLNTEAFF. The DNA for the CDR3 is TGCGCCAGCAGGGGTCCCGGGACCTCGAATTTGAACACTGAAGCTTTCTTT.